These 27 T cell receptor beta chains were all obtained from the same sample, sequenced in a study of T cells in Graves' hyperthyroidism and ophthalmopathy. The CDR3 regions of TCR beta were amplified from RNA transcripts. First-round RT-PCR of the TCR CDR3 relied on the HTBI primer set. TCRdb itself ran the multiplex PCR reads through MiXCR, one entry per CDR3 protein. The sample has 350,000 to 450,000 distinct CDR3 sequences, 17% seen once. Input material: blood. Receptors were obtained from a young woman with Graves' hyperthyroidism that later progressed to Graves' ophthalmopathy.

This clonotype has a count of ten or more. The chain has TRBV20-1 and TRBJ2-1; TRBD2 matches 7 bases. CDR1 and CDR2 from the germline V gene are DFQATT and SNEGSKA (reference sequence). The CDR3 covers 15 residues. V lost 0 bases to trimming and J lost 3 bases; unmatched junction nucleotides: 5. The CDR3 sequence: CSARERAGNYNEQFF. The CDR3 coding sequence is TGCAGTGCTAGAGAGAGAGCGGGGAACTACAATGAGCAGTTCTTC.

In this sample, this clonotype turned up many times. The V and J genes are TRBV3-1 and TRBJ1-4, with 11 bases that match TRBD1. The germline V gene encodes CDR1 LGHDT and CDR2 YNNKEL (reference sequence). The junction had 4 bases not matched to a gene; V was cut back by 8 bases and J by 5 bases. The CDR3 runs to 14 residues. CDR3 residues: CASSRDRGNEKLFF. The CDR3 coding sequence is TGTGCCAGCTCCCGGGACAGGGGGAATGAAAAACTGTTTTTT.

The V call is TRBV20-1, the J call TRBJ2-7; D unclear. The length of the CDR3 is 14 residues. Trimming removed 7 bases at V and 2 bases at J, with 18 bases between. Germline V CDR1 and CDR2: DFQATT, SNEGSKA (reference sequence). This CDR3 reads CSGLHGSSAYEQYF. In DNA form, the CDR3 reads TGCAGTGGCCTACATGGATCCAGCGCCTACGAGCAGTACTTC.

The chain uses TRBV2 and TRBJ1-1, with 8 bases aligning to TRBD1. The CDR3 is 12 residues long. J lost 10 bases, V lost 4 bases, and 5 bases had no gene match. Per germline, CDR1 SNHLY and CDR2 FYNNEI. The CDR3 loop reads CASSGQGRVAFF. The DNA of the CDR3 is TGTGCCAGCAGTGGACAGGGGCGGGTAGCTTTCTTT.

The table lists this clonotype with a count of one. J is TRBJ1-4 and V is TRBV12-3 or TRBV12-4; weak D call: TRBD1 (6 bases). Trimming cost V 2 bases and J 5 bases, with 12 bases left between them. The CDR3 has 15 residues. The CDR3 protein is CASSLRGGGNEKLFF. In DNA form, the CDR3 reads TGTGCCAGCAGTTTACGGGGGGGCGGGAATGAAAAACTGTTTTTT.

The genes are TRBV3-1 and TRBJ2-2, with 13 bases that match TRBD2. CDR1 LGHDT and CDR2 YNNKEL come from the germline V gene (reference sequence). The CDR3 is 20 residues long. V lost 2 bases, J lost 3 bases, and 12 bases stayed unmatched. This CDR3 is CASSQIAGTSGVGDTGELFF. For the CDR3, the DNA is TGTGCCAGCAGCCAAATCGCCGGGACTAGCGGGGTCGGAGACACCGGGGAGCTGTTTTTT.

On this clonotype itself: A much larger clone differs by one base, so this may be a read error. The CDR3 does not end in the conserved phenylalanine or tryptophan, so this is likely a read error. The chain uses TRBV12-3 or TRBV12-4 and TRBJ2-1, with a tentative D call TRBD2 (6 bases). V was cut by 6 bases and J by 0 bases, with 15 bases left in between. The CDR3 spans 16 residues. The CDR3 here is CASRSYGGSSYNEQFL. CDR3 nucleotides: TGTGCCAGCAGATCGTACGGAGGGAGCTCCTACAATGAGCAGTTCCTC.

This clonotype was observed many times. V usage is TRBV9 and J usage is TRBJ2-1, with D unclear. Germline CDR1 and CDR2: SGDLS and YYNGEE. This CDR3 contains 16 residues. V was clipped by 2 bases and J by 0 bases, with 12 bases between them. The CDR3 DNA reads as TGTGCCAGCAGCGTTGGAGCGAAGAGCTCCTACAATGAGCAGTTCTTC. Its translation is CASSVGAKSSYNEQFF.

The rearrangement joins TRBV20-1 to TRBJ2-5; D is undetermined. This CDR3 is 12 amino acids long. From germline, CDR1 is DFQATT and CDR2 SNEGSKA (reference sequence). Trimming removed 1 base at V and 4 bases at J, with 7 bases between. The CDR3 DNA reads TGCAGTGCTAGAGTTCCAGGAGAGACCCAGTACTTC. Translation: CSARVPGETQYF.

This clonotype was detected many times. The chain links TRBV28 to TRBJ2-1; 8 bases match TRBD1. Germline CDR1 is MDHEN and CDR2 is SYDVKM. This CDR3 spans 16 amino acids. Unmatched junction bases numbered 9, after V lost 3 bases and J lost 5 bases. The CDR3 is CASSLPPQGVDNEQFF. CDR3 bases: TGTGCCAGCAGTTTGCCCCCACAGGGGGTAGACAATGAGCAGTTCTTC.

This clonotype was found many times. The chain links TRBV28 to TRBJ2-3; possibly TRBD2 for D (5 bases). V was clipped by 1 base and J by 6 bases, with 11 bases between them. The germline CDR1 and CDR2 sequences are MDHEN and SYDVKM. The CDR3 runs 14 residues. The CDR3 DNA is TGTGCCAGCAGTTTATCTCCTAGCTCGGATACGCAGTATTTT. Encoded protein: CASSLSPSSDTQYF.

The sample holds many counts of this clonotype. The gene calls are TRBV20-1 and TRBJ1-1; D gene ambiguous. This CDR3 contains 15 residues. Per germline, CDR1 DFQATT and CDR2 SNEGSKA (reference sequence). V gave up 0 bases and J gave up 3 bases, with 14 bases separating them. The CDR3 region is CSARDQGGLDTEAFF. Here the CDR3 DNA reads TGCAGTGCTAGAGATCAAGGAGGGTTGGACACTGAAGCTTTCTTT.

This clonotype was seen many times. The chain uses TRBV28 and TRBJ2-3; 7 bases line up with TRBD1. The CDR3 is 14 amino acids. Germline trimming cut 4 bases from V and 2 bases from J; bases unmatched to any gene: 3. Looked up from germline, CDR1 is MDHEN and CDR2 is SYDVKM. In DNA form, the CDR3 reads TGTGCCAGCAGTTCGGGGACAGTCACAGATACGCAGTATTTT. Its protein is CASSSGTVTDTQYF.

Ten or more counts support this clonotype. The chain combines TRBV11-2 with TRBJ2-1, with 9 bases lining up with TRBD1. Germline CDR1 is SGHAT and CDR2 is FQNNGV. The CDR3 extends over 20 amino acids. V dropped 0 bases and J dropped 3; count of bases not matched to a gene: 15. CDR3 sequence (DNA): TGTGCCAGCAGCTTAGAGGCTGGGGCATCGGGACAGGGCTTCTACAATGAGCAGTTCTTC. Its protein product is CASSLEAGASGQGFYNEQFF. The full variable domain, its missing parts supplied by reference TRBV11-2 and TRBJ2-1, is EAGVAQSPRYKIIEKRQSVAFWCNPISGHATLYWYQQILGQGPKLLIQFQNNGVVDDSQLPKDRFSAERLKGVDSTLKIQPAKLEDSAVYLCASSLEAGASGQGFYNEQFFGPGTRLTVL.

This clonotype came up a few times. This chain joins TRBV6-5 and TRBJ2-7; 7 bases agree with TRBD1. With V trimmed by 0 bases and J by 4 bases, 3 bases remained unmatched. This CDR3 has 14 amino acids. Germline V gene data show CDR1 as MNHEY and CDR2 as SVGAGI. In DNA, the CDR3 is TGTGCCAGCAGTTACTCAAGGGGGCAATACGAGCAGTACTTC. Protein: CASSYSRGQYEQYF.

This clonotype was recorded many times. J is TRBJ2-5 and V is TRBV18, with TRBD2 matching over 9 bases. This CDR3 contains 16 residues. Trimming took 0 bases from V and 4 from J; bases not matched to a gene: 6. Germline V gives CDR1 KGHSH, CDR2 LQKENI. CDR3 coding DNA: TGTGCCAGCTCACCACCCGGGGGTAGCGGGAGAGAGACCCAGTACTTC. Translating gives CASSPPGGSGRETQYF.

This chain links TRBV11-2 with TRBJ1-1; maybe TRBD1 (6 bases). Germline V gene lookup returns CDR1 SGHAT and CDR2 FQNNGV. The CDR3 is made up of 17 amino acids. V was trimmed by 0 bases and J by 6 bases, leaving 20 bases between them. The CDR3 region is CASSLDRWDPGDAEAFF. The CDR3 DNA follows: TGTGCCAGCAGCTTAGATAGGTGGGACCCAGGGGACGCTGAAGCTTTCTTT. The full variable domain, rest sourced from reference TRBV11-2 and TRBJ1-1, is EAGVAQSPRYKIIEKRQSVAFWCNPISGHATLYWYQQILGQGPKLLIQFQNNGVVDDSQLPKDRFSAERLKGVDSTLKIQPAKLEDSAVYLCASSLDRWDPGDAEAFFGQGTRLTVV.

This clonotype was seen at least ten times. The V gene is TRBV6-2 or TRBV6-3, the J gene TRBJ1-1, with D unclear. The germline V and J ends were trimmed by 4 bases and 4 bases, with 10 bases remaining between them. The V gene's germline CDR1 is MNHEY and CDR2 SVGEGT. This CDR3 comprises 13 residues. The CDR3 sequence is CASSSGGPTEAFF. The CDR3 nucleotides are TGTGCCAGCAGTTCCGGAGGGCCCACTGAAGCTTTCTTT.

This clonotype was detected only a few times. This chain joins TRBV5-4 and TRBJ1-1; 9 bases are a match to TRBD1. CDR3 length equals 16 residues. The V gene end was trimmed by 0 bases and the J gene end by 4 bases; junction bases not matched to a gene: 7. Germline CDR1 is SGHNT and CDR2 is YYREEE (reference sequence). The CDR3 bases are TGTGCCAGCAGCTTGGGTCGACAGGGGGGCGGCACTGAAGCTTTCTTT. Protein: CASSLGRQGGGTEAFF.

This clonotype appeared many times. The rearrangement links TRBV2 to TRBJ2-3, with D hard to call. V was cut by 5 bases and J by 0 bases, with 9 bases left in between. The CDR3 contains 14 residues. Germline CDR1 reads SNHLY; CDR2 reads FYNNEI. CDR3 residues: CASSPGLSTDTQYF. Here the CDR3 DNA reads TGTGCCAGCAGTCCCGGATTGAGCACAGATACGCAGTATTTT.

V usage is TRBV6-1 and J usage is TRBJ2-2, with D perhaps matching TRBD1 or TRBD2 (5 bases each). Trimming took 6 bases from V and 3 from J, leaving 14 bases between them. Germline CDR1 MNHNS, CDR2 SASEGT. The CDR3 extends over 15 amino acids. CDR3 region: CASRTGTTYTGELFF. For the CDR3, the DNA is TGTGCCAGCAGGACCGGGACCACATACACCGGGGAGCTGTTTTTT.

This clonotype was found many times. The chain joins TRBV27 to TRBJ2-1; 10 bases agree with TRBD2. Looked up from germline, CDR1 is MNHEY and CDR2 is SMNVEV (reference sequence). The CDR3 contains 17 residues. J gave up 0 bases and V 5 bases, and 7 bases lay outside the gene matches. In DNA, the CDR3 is TGTGCCAGCAGTAGCGGGACTAGCGACTACTCCTACAATGAGCAGTTCTTC. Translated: CASSSGTSDYSYNEQFF.

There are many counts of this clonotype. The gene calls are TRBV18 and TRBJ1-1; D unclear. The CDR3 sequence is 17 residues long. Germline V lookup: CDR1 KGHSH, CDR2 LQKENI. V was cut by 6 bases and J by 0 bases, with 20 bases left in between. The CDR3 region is CASSSTSMSRVNTEAFF. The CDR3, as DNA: TGTGCCAGCTCCTCCACCTCGATGTCTAGGGTGAACACTGAAGCTTTCTTT.

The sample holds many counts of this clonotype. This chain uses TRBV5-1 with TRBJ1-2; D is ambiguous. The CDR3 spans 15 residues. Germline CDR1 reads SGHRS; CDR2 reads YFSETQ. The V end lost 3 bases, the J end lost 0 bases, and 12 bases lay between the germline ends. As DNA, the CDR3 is TGCGCCAGCAGCTCTGCGCGCGGGCCTAACTATGGCTACACCTTC. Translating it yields CASSSARGPNYGYTF.

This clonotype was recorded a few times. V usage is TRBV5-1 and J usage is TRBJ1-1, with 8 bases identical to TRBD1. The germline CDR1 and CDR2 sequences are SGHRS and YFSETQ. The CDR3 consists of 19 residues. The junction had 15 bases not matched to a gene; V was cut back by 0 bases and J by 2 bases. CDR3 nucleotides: TGCGCCAGCAGCTTGGCCATTACCTACGGGGACAGGTTTAACACTGAAGCTTTCTTT. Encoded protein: CASSLAITYGDRFNTEAFF.

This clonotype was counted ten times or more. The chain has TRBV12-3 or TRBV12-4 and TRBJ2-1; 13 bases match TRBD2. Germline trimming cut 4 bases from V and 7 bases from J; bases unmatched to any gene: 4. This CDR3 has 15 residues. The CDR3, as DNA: TGTGCCAGCAGTTCAACTAGCGGGGGGGCGAATGAGCAGTTCTTC. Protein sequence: CASSSTSGGANEQFF.

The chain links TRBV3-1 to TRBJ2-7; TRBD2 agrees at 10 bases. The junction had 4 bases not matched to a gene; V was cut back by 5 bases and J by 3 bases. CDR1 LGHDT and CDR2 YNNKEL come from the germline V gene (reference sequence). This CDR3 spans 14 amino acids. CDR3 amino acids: CASSRGTSVYEQYF. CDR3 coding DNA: TGTGCCAGCAGCAGGGGGACTAGCGTCTACGAGCAGTACTTC.